A selection of T cell receptor beta chains follows, all from one sample in a study of persistence of HIV-infected CD4 T cells. Their recognized antigens are unknown. The method was immunoSEQ multiplex PCR; TCRdb's version includes in-frame clones alone and lacks a portion of them. Here the sample spans about 46,000 clones, 85% to 90% being singletons. Sequenced here: CD4+ T cells sorted from PBMCs after roughly 18-hour stimulation, sampled from a patient who received antiretroviral therapy. The receptor set was obtained from an adult woman with HIV who was CMV-seropositive. Each CDR3 is given with its conserved first and last residue. A D gene is named only where the DNA matches it firmly. Clone sizes are given selectively: once, few, many, or a class where the clone is expanded.

cdr3_length j_call clone_size d_call v_call cdr3_nt cdr3_aa
15 TRBJ1-5 . . TRBV10-1 TGCGCCATCCGACCAGCCGAGAATAGCAATCAGCCCCAGCATTTT CAIRPAENSNQPQHF
16 TRBJ2-3 . TRBD1 TRBV25-1 TGTGCCAGCAGTGACTGGGACAGGGGATTAGCAGATACGCAGTATTTT CASSDWDRGLADTQYF
15 TRBJ2-3 . TRBD2 TRBV5-1 TGCGCCAGCAGCTTAGCGGGGGGGGCTACAGATACGCAGTATTTT CASSLAGGATDTQYF
14 TRBJ1-1 once . TRBV6-5 TGTGCCAGCGGGTCGGCGCGAGTTGGGGTTGGAGCTTTCTTT CASGSARVGVGAFF
12 TRBJ1-2 . . TRBV7-3 TGTGCCAGCAGCGCTTTTGACTATGGCTACACCTTC CASSAFDYGYTF
15 TRBJ2-3 . TRBD1 TRBV7-2 TGTGCCAGCAGCTTAACGGGACAGTTCCCAGATACGCAGTATTTT CASSLTGQFPDTQYF
13 TRBJ1-6 once . TRBV30 TGTGCCTGGAAGGCGACGAGGAATTCACCCCTCCACTTT CAWKATRNSPLHF
15 TRBJ1-3 . . TRBV6-6 TGTGCCAGCACGAGGAGAGGTCGAGCTGGAAACACCATATATTTT CASTRRGRAGNTIYF
14 TRBJ1-4 . . TRBV4-3 TGCGCCAGCAGCCCCAGGGAGGCTAATGAAAAACTGTTTTTT CASSPREANEKLFF
15 TRBJ1-2 . . TRBV6-5 TGTGCCAGCAGTTACGAGGGCAGGGAGATCTATGGCTACACCTTC CASSYEGREIYGYTF
15 TRBJ2-7 . . TRBV4-1 TGCGCCAGCAGCCAAGTATCGGCCAGGACCTACGAGCAGTACTTC CASSQVSARTYEQYF
11 TRBJ1-1 . . TRBV28 TGTGCCAGCAGGGTACAGGGTGGAGCTTTCTTT CASRVQGGAFF
13 TRBJ1-6 . . TRBV10-3 TGTGCCATCAGTGAGCGAGGGGATTCACCCCTCCACTTT CAISERGDSPLHF
14 TRBJ2-7 . TRBD2 TRBV28 TGTGCCAGCAGTTTAAGCGGGGGGCGCTACGAGCAGTACTTC CASSLSGGRYEQYF
15 TRBJ2-5 . TRBD1 TRBV29-1 TGCAGCGTTGAGGGTGGGACAGACACCCAAGAGACCCAGTACTTC CSVEGGTDTQETQYF
12 TRBJ1-1 . . TRBV25-1 TGTGCCAGCATCAGGGGGAACACTGAAGCTTTCTTT CASIRGNTEAFF
13 TRBJ2-1 . TRBD2 TRBV7-3 TGTGCCAGCAGCCCTACTAGCGTGGGTGAGCAGTTCTTC CASSPTSVGEQFF
15 TRBJ1-3 . . TRBV5-1 TGCGCCAGCAGCTTGGCGGACTTCTCTGGAAACACCATATATTTT CASSLADFSGNTIYF
15 TRBJ2-5 . TRBD1 TRBV7-7 TGTGCCAGCAGCCCCCAGGGACAGGGGCAAGAGACCCAGTACTTC CASSPQGQGQETQYF
14 TRBJ2-7 . . TRBV24-1 TGTGCCACCAACTTTCGGCGGGCTACCTACGAGCAGTACTTC CATNFRRATYEQYF
13 TRBJ1-1 . . TRBV12-3/TRBV12-4 TGTGCCAGCAGTTTCTCGGGCCGCACTGAAGCTTTCTTT CASSFSGRTEAFF
15 TRBJ1-3 . . TRBV7-3 TGTGCCAGCAGCGATACCCGGGGTTCAGGAAACACCATATATTTT CASSDTRGSGNTIYF
15 TRBJ2-1 . TRBD2 TRBV5-6 TGTGCCAGCAGCTCGTACCTAGCGGGGGGGAATGAGCAGTTCTTC CASSSYLAGGNEQFF
16 TRBJ1-5 . . TRBV2 TGTGCCAGCAGTGCAAGGAGCGGAGGGAAAGGCGGGCCCCAGCATTTT CASSARSGGKGGPQHF
15 TRBJ2-3 . . TRBV12-5 TGTGCTAGTGGTTTGGTGAGGAATGCACAGGATACGCAGTATTTT CASGLVRNAQDTQYF
14 TRBJ2-7 . TRBD2 TRBV3-1/TRBV3-2 TGTGCCAGCAGCCAGTGGGTGGGGGGGTACGAGCAGTACTTC CASSQWVGGYEQYF
15 TRBJ2-2 . TRBD1 TRBV24-1 TGTGCCACCAGTGACGGGACAGCGAACACCGGGGAGCTGTTTTTT CATSDGTANTGELFF
18 TRBJ1-2 . TRBD1 TRBV23-1 TGCGCCAGCCTACCTTTCCGGGACAGGGGGCGTTGCGGCTATGGCTACACCTTC CASLPFRDRGRCGYGYTF
15 TRBJ2-3 . . TRBV4-3 TGCGCCAGCAGCCAGGAAGGACAGAGGGCAGATACGCAGTATTTT CASSQEGQRADTQYF
15 TRBJ1-4 . . TRBV7-6 TGTGCCAGCAGTTCAGGTCGTACCCGGGGGGAAAAACTGTTTTTT CASSSGRTRGEKLFF
14 TRBJ1-3 few . TRBV24-1 TGTGCCACCAGTCGCGGTGGGTCTGGAAACACCATATATTTT CATSRGGSGNTIYF
17 TRBJ2-1 . TRBD2 TRBV27 TGTGCCAGCAGTTTATCTCGGGTCGGGAGGGCCGGGAATGAGCAGTTCTTC CASSLSRVGRAGNEQFF
14 TRBJ2-1 . . TRBV5-1 TGCGCCAGCGCCAATCAGGGAAGGAACAATGAGCAGTTCTTC CASANQGRNNEQFF
15 TRBJ2-1 . . TRBV29-1 TGCAGCGTACCCCAGGGTAGCGGTACCTACAATGAGCAGTTCTTC CSVPQGSGTYNEQFF
15 TRBJ1-6 . . TRBV15 TGTGCCACCAGCAGAGGCGGGGGAGGGAATTCACCCCTCCACTTT CATSRGGGGNSPLHF
15 TRBJ1-2 . . TRBV6-2/TRBV6-3 TGTGCCAGCAGTCTCACAGGAGCCTTTAACTATGGCTACACCTTC CASSLTGAFNYGYTF
16 TRBJ2-1 once . TRBV28 TGTGCCAGCAATCCCTTTAGCGGTAGCTCCTACAATGAGCAGTTCTTC CASNPFSGSSYNEQFF
17 TRBJ1-1 . . TRBV19 TGTGCCAGTAGTATAGGCCAGCGCTTGGGGACTCGCACTGAAGCTTTCTTT CASSIGQRLGTRTEAFF
14 TRBJ2-1 . TRBD1 TRBV7-3 TGTGCCAGCAGCTTAAGGGACAGGGCGGGTGAGCAGTTCTTC CASSLRDRAGEQFF
15 TRBJ1-2 few . TRBV3-1/TRBV3-2 TGTGCCAGCAGCCAAGCCGACAGGTTTGGGTATGGCTACACCTTC CASSQADRFGYGYTF
13 TRBJ2-7 . . TRBV2 TGTGCCAGCATAGGGCAGGGAAGTGGCGAGCAGTACTTC CASIGQGSGEQYF
15 TRBJ2-7 . TRBD1 TRBV27 TGTGCCAGCAACAAGAGGGGGCGCGCCCTCTACGAGCAGTACTTC CASNKRGRALYEQYF
13 TRBJ2-7 . TRBD2 TRBV5-1 TGCGCCAGCAGCCCGGGACTAGCGGGGGAGCAGTACTTC CASSPGLAGEQYF
14 TRBJ2-2 . TRBD2 TRBV2 TGTGCCCGGCAGGGACTAGACCCCACCGGGGAGCTGTTTTTT CARQGLDPTGELFF
15 TRBJ2-1 few TRBD1 TRBV6-6 TGTGCCAGCAGTTACTCGGCAGGGGGAAGCGATGAGCAGTTCTTC CASSYSAGGSDEQFF
12 TRBJ1-3 . . TRBV5-1 TGCGCCAGTTCAGCTTCTGGAAACACCATATATTTT CASSASGNTIYF
15 TRBJ1-5 . . TRBV2 TGTGCCAGCAGTCTGGACCCTAAGGGGAATCAGCCCCAGCATTTT CASSLDPKGNQPQHF
13 TRBJ1-2 . . TRBV19 TGTGCCAGTAGTGAGCGCAGGGGCTATGGCTACACCTTC CASSERRGYGYTF
13 TRBJ2-3 . . TRBV5-6 TGTGCCAGCAGCAAATATAGCACAGATACGCAGTATTTT CASSKYSTDTQYF
17 TRBJ1-2 . . TRBV28 TGTGCCAGCAGCTCGGAACGATGGGGGCTCCGATACTATGGCTACACCTTC CASSSERWGLRYYGYTF
14 TRBJ2-7 . . TRBV7-2 TGTGCCAGCAGCTTAGTCTGGGGAGGAAACGAGCAGTACTTC CASSLVWGGNEQYF
14 TRBJ1-1 . . TRBV11-3 TGTGCCAGCAGCTTGGGGGCGGTGAACACTGAAGCTTTCTTT CASSLGAVNTEAFF
15 TRBJ1-5 . . TRBV15 TGTGCCACCAGCAGTAGGAGAGATAGCAATCAGCCCCAGCATTTT CATSSRRDSNQPQHF
16 TRBJ2-3 . . TRBV18 TGTGCCAGCTCACCACGGGTAGACCTGATCACAGATACGCAGTATTTT CASSPRVDLITDTQYF
12 TRBJ1-2 . . TRBV30 TGTGCCTGGACTAGGATAAATTATGGCTACACCTTC CAWTRINYGYTF